This T cell receptor (beta chain) was identified during a study of T cells in Graves' hyperthyroidism and ophthalmopathy. RNA transcripts yielded amplified TCR beta CDR3 regions. The study used the HTBI primer set for a first-round RT-PCR of the TCR CDR3. TCRdb re-derived calls from the multiplex PCR reads in MiXCR, one entry per CDR3 protein. The table records a few hundred thousand distinct CDR3 sequences, 15% to 18% of them present only once. The germline V gene has CDR1 KGHDR and CDR2 SFDVKD. The CDR3 length is 14 residues. Trimming took 1 base from V and 6 from J, leaving 8 bases between them. This TCR came from a woman aged 25 to 39 with Graves' hyperthyroidism. Sequenced input: blood. V usage is TRBV24-1 and J usage is TRBJ2-2; tentatively, D is TRBD1 or TRBD2 (5 bases each). The DNA for the CDR3 is TGTGCCACCAGTGATTTCGGGGCTCCCGGGGAGCTGTTTTTT. Its translation: CATSDFGAPGELFF.